This TCR beta chain derives from a study of shared clonotypes between healthy human individuals. For the study at large: A few men and a couple of women, aged 18 to 49, were donors.

Remarks on this clone: The target antigen is unknown.

Germline lookup yields CDR1 LGHNA and CDR2 YSLEER. The CDR3 totals 15 residues. V was shortened by 1 base and J by 1 base, with 9 bases between the two germline ends. Overall study findings and caveats: With a handful of donors compared, roughly 4.9% of naive CD4 clonotypes were shared. Clonotype sharing among donors was thought likely to change with sequencing depth.

This table comes from immunoSEQ multiplex PCR, and its TCRdb copy is limited to in-frame clones, with some not included. The sample carries roughly 2 million clones, approximately 94% recorded once. The V and J genes are TRBV4-3 and TRBJ2-3; D might be TRBD2 (5 bases). The receptor comes from a man aged 18 to 30 in good health. Sequencing input: naive CD4+ T cells sorted from blood. Subset of the sample: CD45RA+ positively selected. This CDR3 reads CASSQGGSGTDTQYF. DNA of the CDR3: TGCGCCAGCAGCCAAGGGGGTAGCGGCACAGATACGCAGTATTTT.